This entry concerns a single T cell receptor (beta chain). What it binds is unknown. The data originate from a study of CD8+CD57+ T cells in acquired aplastic anemia. At the level of the study: The study obtained an average of 3.2 ug of DNA from sorted CD4+ and CD8+ cells.

Trimming took off 1 base at V and 3 bases at J, with 13 bases between the two ends. The CDR3 length is 15 residues. Germline lookup yields CDR1 MGHDK and CDR2 SYGVNS. Study outcomes and limitations: Patients and controls shared under 35 CD8+ CDR3 sequences, highly expressed in patients.

Previously, flow cytometry had revealed CD8+CD57+ cell expansion in the patients chosen for sequencing. Patients had undergone no therapy by the time their blood was sampled. The TCR beta profiling, which covered VDJ combination and CDR3 sequence, was carried out using genomic DNA as the template. Via MiXCR, TCRdb re-called the reads, giving one row per CDR3 protein. The sample shows just over 450,000 distinct CDR3 sequences, 25% to 40% of them seen only once. This receptor was obtained from a human donor with aplastic anemia. The sample was sorted CD4+, CD8+, or CD8+CD57+ T cells (not recorded which) from PBMCs. The genes are TRBV25-1 and TRBJ2-7; D possibly uses TRBD1 or TRBD2 (5 bases each). The DNA of the CDR3 is TGTGCCAGCAGTGAATCCGGGACGATACACTACGAGCAGTACTTC. Amino acid sequence: CASSESGTIHYEQYF.